This TCR beta chain is drawn from a study of blood T cell repertoires in COVID-19 (dated by TCRdb to about 2020). Looking at the study overall: Samples from collaborators originated in the United States, Italy and Spain and spanned both the acute and convalescent phases of COVID-19. The samples were drawn from two sources: the first 160 participants of the ongoing ImmuneRACE study, and 1,000 to 1,500 subjects contributed by 6 global collaborators. Deeply sampled blood TCRbeta repertoires from subjects exposed to, actively infected with, or recovered from COVID-19 were included in the dataset. The repertoires were released in a freely available public database intended as a resource for research on the immune response to SARS-CoV-2. Where available, HLA class I and class II types were obtained from metadata supplied by the sample provider rather than from assay-based typing. Sample metadata almost always included a de-identified subject ID, COVID-19 status, age in years and sex. The prospective study material was composed of cDNA or gDNA derived from T cells, B-cell-depleted T cells, or PBMCs. Points the paper makes about the study in general: How much clinical and demographic metadata was included differed by source and by participant, and the metadata was provided uncurated.

The immunoSEQ Assay, a bias-controlled multiplex PCR, was used to amplify TCRbeta CDR3 regions from genomic DNA. The published analysis was carried out like this. The number of nucleated cells in each sample was estimated by amplification of reference gene primers within the assay. To quantify the absolute abundance of each unique TCRbeta CDR3 rearrangement, sequence reads were collapsed and filtered. For each sample, productive Simpson clonality was calculated as the square root of Simpson's diversity index across productive rearrangements. TCRdb limited this immuneACCESS table to in-frame rearrangements with V and J called. A share of clones is missing; checked studies link under half to unresolved V genes, and the rest is unexplained. That table gives V, J and clone size, and the DNA gave D and trimming. The sample table records about 460,000 clones; less than 90% of these occur just once. 6.5% to 8.5% of the sample is taken by the ten largest.

CDR1 KGHDR and CDR2 SFDVKD were looked up in the germline V gene. From V the trimming removes 7 bases and from J it removes 5 bases, while the gene matches leave 3 bases of the junction unaccounted for. Its CDR3 holds 13 amino acids, cysteine through phenylalanine. Of the read, only the CDR3 DNA is kept; its 39 bases are in frame from base 1. Participants in the prospective study were enrolled through a virtual design, were aged about 18 to 100 years, and lived in roughly 24 United States geographic areas. In the prospective study, participants were assigned to cohorts based on the clinical history participants reported in a screening survey and a study questionnaire. ImmuneRACE Cohort 3 recovered participants were defined by two consecutive negative NP/OP PCR tests, healthcare professional clearance, or symptom resolution. In the prospective study, whole blood, serum and a nasopharyngeal or oropharyngeal swab were collected from each participant by mobile phlebotomists. Participants in the prospective study had the option to provide additional blood draws and questionnaires over a roughly 2-month period. Before DNA extraction, prospective study blood samples were shipped either frozen or at room temperature.

In the case of this clone: Its antigen is currently not known. Within one base of it there is no much larger clone, and no base qualities were kept.

The source is a woman aged 60-70 years who had recovered from COVID-19. Sequenced: PBMCs or T cells enriched from blood (not recorded which). Recombination linked TRBV24-1 to TRBJ2-2; a stretch of 7 junction bases matches TRBD1. The DNA reads TGTGCCACCAGACAGGGGTGGACCGGGGAGCTGTTTTTT. This yields the protein CATRQGWTGELFF.